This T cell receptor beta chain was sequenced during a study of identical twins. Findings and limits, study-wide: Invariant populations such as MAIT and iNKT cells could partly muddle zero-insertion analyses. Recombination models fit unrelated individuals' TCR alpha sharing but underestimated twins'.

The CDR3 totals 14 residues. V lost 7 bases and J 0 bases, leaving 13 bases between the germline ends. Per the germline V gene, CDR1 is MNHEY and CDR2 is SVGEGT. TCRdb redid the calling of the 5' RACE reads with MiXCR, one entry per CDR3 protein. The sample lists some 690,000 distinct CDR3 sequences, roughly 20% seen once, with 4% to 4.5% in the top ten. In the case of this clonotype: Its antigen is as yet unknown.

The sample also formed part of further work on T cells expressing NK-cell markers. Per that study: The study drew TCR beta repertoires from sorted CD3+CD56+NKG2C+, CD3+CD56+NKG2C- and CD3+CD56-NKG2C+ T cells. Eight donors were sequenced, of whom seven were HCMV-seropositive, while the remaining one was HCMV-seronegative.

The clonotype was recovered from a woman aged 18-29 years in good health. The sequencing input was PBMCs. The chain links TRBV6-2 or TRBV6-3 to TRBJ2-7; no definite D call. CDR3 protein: CASMRPATSYEQYF. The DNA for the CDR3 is TGTGCCAGCATGCGGCCGGCAACCTCCTACGAGCAGTACTTC.